The source of this T cell receptor beta chain is a study of T cell repertoires in cytomegalovirus infection. Looking at the study overall: CMV infection and matching HLA type were both indicated by public TCR beta signatures. Overall study results and limits: Within the response measured ex vivo, HLA-C-restricted CMV-specific TCR beta clonotypes were dominant.

This clonotype was found many times. Antigen unknown. The CDR3 sequence is 17 residues long. The germline gives CDR1 SGHVS, CDR2 FNYEAQ. V dropped 1 base and J dropped 2 bases, with 16 bases sitting between them. One entry per CDR3 protein, called by TCRdb with MiXCR from the reads. The table lists 550,000 to 700,000 distinct CDR3 sequences, 40% of them singletons. This sequence joins TRBV7-6 and TRBJ2-3; D ambiguous. The material was cultured PBMCs, obtained from culture after CMV antigen stimulation. The TCR was taken from a human donor in good health (CMV status not recorded). Some clones in this sample may be carry-over from other donors' samples. The CDR3 DNA reads as TGTGCCAGCAGCTTAGTGTTCCAGCAAGACCCCACAGATACGCAGTATTTT. Translated: CASSLVFQQDPTDTQYF. Full variable domain (rest looked up from reference TRBV7-6 and TRBJ2-3): GAGVSQSPRYKVTKRGQDVALRCDPISGHVSLYWYRQALGQGPEFLTYFNYEAQQDKSGLPNDRFSAERPEGSISTLTIQRTEQRDSAMYRCASSLVFQQDPTDTQYFGPGTRLTVL.